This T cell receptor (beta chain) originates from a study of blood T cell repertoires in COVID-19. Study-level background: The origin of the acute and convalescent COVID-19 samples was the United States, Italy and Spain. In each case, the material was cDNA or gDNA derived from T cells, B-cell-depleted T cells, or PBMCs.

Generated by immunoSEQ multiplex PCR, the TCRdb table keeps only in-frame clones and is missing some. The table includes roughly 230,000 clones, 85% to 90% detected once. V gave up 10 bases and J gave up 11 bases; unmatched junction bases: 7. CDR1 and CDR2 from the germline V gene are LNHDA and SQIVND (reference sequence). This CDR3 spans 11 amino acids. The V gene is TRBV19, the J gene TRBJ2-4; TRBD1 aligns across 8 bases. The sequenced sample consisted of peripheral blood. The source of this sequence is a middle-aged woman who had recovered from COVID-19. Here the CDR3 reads CATTDRAVQYF. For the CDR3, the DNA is TGTGCCACGACGGACAGGGCCGTTCAGTACTTC.